These 21 T cell receptor beta chains were all obtained from the same sample, sequenced in a study of quantifying T cell responses using KT2 cells. Study summary: Reverse transcription used primers in the TCR alpha and beta constant regions.

Each cDNA got a UMI-containing oligo ligated at its 3' end. First-round PCR used three to five cycles and beta primers RC1.1 and RC1.2 covering TRBC1 and TRBC2. TCRdb recomputed calls from the UMI-ligation and nested PCR reads with MiXCR, one row per CDR3 protein. The sample lists tens of thousands of distinct CDR3 sequences, 10% to 15% occurring once. Sequencing was carried out using PBMCs spiked with cells of the T cell clone KT2. The receptor source for this set is a human donor.

This clonotype came up many times. J is TRBJ2-3 and V is TRBV20-1; the D gene is possibly TRBD2 (6 bases). Germline V gives CDR1 DFQATT, CDR2 SNEGSKA (reference sequence). With 5 bases removed from V and 4 bases from J, the gap between germline ends came to 19 bases. The CDR3 has 15 residues. The CDR3, as DNA: TGCAGTGCTTACTTAAGGGGCGGGGTCCCAGATACGCAGTATTTT. Protein sequence: CSAYLRGGVPDTQYF.

This chain connects TRBV24-1 to TRBJ2-1; the D gene is possibly TRBD1 (5 bases). Germline V gene sequence: CDR1 KGHDR, CDR2 SFDVKD. V was shortened by 4 bases and J by 4 bases, with 13 bases between the two germline ends. The CDR3 is made up of 15 amino acids. CDR3 amino acids: CATSETAGKYNEQFF. The CDR3 DNA follows: TGTGCCACCAGTGAGACAGCAGGAAAGTACAATGAGCAGTTCTTC.

This clonotype was observed a handful of times. The junction differs from germline at one of its ends, possibly a read error. The rearrangement links TRBV6-5 to TRBJ2-1; the match to TRBD1 covers 7 bases. The length of the CDR3 is 11 residues. Germline-derived CDR1 and CDR2 are MNHEY and SVGAGI. This CDR3 reads CASKGDSTPLF. The CDR3 nucleotides read TGTGCCAGCAAAGGGGACAGTACCCCCCTCTTC.

This clonotype was seen a handful of times. The gene calls are TRBV5-5 and TRBJ1-1, with TRBD1 matching over 7 bases. The CDR3 loop spans 15 amino acids. Germline CDR1 reads SGHKS; CDR2 reads YYEKEE (reference sequence). V was clipped by 3 bases and J by 1 base; unmatched bases: 6. CDR3: CASSSTGQPNTEAFF. The CDR3 nucleotides read TGTGCCAGCAGCTCGACGGGACAGCCGAACACTGAAGCTTTCTTT.

This clonotype was detected ten times or more. This chain links TRBV7-2 with TRBJ1-1; TRBD1 might be the D (6 bases). Trimming removed 5 bases from V and 0 bases from J, with 19 bases in between. Germline loops: CDR1 SGHTA, CDR2 FQGNSA. The CDR3 sequence is 17 residues long. CDR3 in DNA: TGTGCCAGCAGCCGCGGTGGGGGCAGATACATGAACACTGAAGCTTTCTTT. Translating it yields CASSRGGGRYMNTEAFF.

This clonotype was counted only a few times. This chain joins TRBV4-3 and TRBJ2-1; 9 positions agree with TRBD2. This CDR3 is built from 16 residues. CDR1 and CDR2 from the germline V gene are LGHNA and YSLEER. J was trimmed by 5 bases and V by 4 bases; bases with no gene match: 9. In DNA, the CDR3 is TGCGCCAGCAGCCCCCTTGGCCCTAGCGGGAACAATGAGCAGTTCTTC. It translates to CASSPLGPSGNNEQFF.

There are many counts of this clonotype. This rearrangement joins TRBV18 to TRBJ1-2; 9 bases fit TRBD1. The CDR3 spans 14 residues. The junction had 9 bases not matched to a gene; V was cut back by 3 bases and J by 10 bases. Germline-derived CDR1 and CDR2 are KGHSH and LQKENI. The CDR3 reads CASSPSGGQGFYTF. For the CDR3, the DNA is TGTGCCAGCTCACCCTCAGGGGGACAGGGTTTCTACACCTTC.

By its share, this clonotype is medium-sized. The chain joins TRBV4-3 to TRBJ2-6; a possible D gene is TRBD2 (5 bases). V lost 1 base and J 0 bases, leaving 10 bases between the germline ends. CDR3 length: 17 residues. The germline gives CDR1 LGHNA, CDR2 YSLEER. The CDR3 DNA sequence: TGCGCCAGCAGCCAAGGGGAGAGCACCTCTGGGGCCAACGTCCTGACTTTC. Amino acid sequence: CASSQGESTSGANVLTF.

This clonotype has at least ten counts. The genes are TRBV10-1 and TRBJ2-7, with D hard to call. Deletions cut 4 bases from V and 3 bases from J, with 10 bases between. The CDR3 loop spans 13 amino acids. CDR1 is WNHNN and CDR2 is SYGVQD in the germline V gene (reference sequence). The chain's CDR3 is CASSAGPSYEQYF. The CDR3 DNA sequence: TGCGCCAGCAGTGCTGGGCCTAGCTACGAGCAGTACTTC.

This rearrangement joins TRBV7-9 to TRBJ2-1; 10 bases fit TRBD2. Germline V gene data show CDR1 as SEHNR and CDR2 as FQNEAQ (reference sequence). V shed 5 bases, J shed 7 bases, and the junction held 8 bases outside the gene matches. This CDR3 is built from 15 residues. In nucleotides, the CDR3 is TGTGCCAGCAGCCGACGGACTAGCGGTCTGAATGAGCAGTTCTTC. Its protein product is CASSRRTSGLNEQFF.

This clonotype was detected a few times. The chain employs TRBV7-8 and TRBJ2-3, with 11 nucleotides matching TRBD1. V lost 1 base, J lost 4 bases, and 4 bases stayed unmatched. The CDR3 has 16 amino acids. Germline V gene lookup returns CDR1 SGHVS and CDR2 FQNEAQ. In DNA form, the CDR3 reads TGTGCCAGCAGCTTAGGGACAGGGGGCGCCCCAGATACGCAGTATTTT. Residues: CASSLGTGGAPDTQYF. Full variable domain (remainder filled in from reference TRBV7-8 and TRBJ2-3): GAGVSQSPRYKVAKRGQDVALRCDPISGHVSLFWYQQALGQGPEFLTYFQNEAQLDKSGLPSDRFFAERPEGSVSTLKIQRTQQEDSAVYLCASSLGTGGAPDTQYFGPGTRLTVL.

This clonotype has only a few counts. The chain has TRBV2 and TRBJ1-5, with D unclear. V was pared by 3 bases and J by 2 bases, with 11 bases between. This CDR3 has 15 amino acids. Germline values: CDR1 SNHLY, CDR2 FYNNEI. The CDR3 here is CASSDLVWGNQPQHF. CDR3 nucleotides: TGTGCCAGCAGTGATCTCGTTTGGGGCAATCAGCCCCAGCATTTT.

This clonotype was picked up a small number of times. The chain combines TRBV5-1 with TRBJ2-2, with D maybe TRBD1 (5 bases). Germline loops: CDR1 SGHRS, CDR2 YFSETQ. The CDR3 extends over 14 amino acids. Trimming took 10 bases from V and 1 from J, leaving 14 bases between them. This chain's CDR3 is CASKRTLNTGELFF. CDR3 nucleotides: TGCGCCTCTAAAAGGACACTGAACACCGGGGAGCTGTTTTTT.

The CDR3 coding sequence is TGTGCCAGCTCACCAGGAGGGGGCGCGGGAATGAACACTGAAGCTTTCTTT. As protein: CASSPGGGAGMNTEAFF. V is TRBV18 and J is TRBJ1-1, with 7 bases aligning to TRBD1. The trim removed 2 bases at V and 0 bases at J, leaving 9 bases unmatched. This CDR3 has 17 amino acids. The germline gives CDR1 KGHSH, CDR2 LQKENI. The full variable domain, rest sourced from reference TRBV18 and TRBJ1-1, is NAGVMQNPRHLVRRRGQEARLRCSPMKGHSHVYWYRQLPEEGLKFMVYLQKENIIDESGMPKERFSAEFPKEGPSILRIQQVVRGDSAAYFCASSPGGGAGMNTEAFFGQGTRLTVV.

A few counts support this clonotype. As DNA, the CDR3 is TGCAGCGTGACAGAAGGGACGGCCTCCTACGAGCAGTACTTC. This gives the protein CSVTEGTASYEQYF. This chain connects TRBV29-1 to TRBJ2-7, with D perhaps being TRBD1 or TRBD2 (5 bases each). The CDR3 has 14 amino acids. The V gene lost 6 bases and the J gene lost 0 bases, with 15 bases spanning the gap. Germline CDR1 SQVTM, CDR2 ANQGSEA.

This clonotype was counted ten times or more. The rearrangement joins TRBV12-3 or TRBV12-4 to TRBJ1-5, with 7 bases lining up with TRBD1. V shed 5 bases, J shed 1 base, and the junction held 5 bases outside the gene matches. The CDR3 sequence is 15 residues long. The CDR3 is CASSLAGQSNQPQHF. Here the CDR3 DNA reads TGTGCCAGCAGTCTCGCGGGACAGAGCAATCAGCCCCAGCATTTT.

The J gene is TRBJ2-7, the V gene TRBV27; D tentatively fits TRBD1 or TRBD2 (6 bases each). In germline, CDR1 is MNHEY, CDR2 SMNVEV (reference sequence). This CDR3 region has 14 residues. V was pared by 6 bases and J by 0 bases, with 12 bases between. CDR3 residues: CASSGGGFSYEQYF. The CDR3 DNA reads TGTGCCAGCAGCGGAGGGGGTTTCTCCTACGAGCAGTACTTC.

In this sample, this clonotype turned up a few times. The J gene is TRBJ2-7, the V gene TRBV7-9, with 7 bases aligning to TRBD1. Losses at the gene ends were 5 bases for V and 1 base for J; bases not matched to a gene: 5. Per germline, CDR1 SEHNR and CDR2 FQNEAQ (reference sequence). The CDR3 loop spans 14 amino acids. CDR3 loop: CASSLPTGSYEQYF. The CDR3 DNA reads as TGTGCCAGCAGCCTCCCGACAGGGTCCTACGAGCAGTACTTC.

V and J are TRBV5-1 and TRBJ2-1; 8 nucleotides align to TRBD1. The CDR3 is 15 residues long. J lost 4 bases, V lost 1 base, and 4 bases had no gene match. The V gene's germline CDR1 is SGHRS and CDR2 YFSETQ. As DNA, the CDR3 is TGCGCCAGCAGCTTGTGGGACAGGACGTACAATGAGCAGTTCTTC. It codes for CASSLWDRTYNEQFF.

This clonotype was seen more than once but under ten times. V is TRBV6-5 and J is TRBJ2-1; possible D gene TRBD2, 6 bases. This CDR3 is built from 12 residues. V shed 5 bases and J shed 10 bases, with 12 bases lying between them. CDR1 MNHEY and CDR2 SVGAGI come from the germline V gene. The CDR3 loop reads CASSRDSGEQFF. CDR3 DNA sequence: TGTGCCAGCAGTCGGGACTCCGGAGAGCAGTTCTTC.

The rearrangement joins TRBV5-6 to TRBJ2-5, with a tentative D call TRBD2 (7 bases). The CDR3 contains 15 residues. Trimming removed 4 bases at V and 5 bases at J, with 18 bases between. Germline loops: CDR1 SGHDT, CDR2 YYEEEE. The CDR3, as DNA: TGTGCCAGCAGCCCCCTAGGGGGGGGGTTGGAGACCCAGTACTTC. Translation: CASSPLGGGLETQYF.